This T cell receptor beta chain came from a study of somatic mutations in cytotoxic T cells in rheumatoid arthritis. Magnetic beads with positive selection isolated CD4+ and CD8+ fractions, whose purity was verified by flow cytometry. Measured with immunoSEQ multiplex PCR; TCRdb has only the in-frame clones, and not every one. This sample has 18,000 or so clones; 73% occur once, and the top ten carry less than 25%. This CDR3 is built from 19 residues. The sequenced sample was CD8+ T cells sorted from blood. The source of this sequence is an older woman in good health. The chain has TRBV12-1 and TRBJ1-1; TRBD1 is the table's D call, not checked against the DNA. TRBV12-1 is given as a pseudogene. CDR3 nucleotide sequence: TGTGCCAGCAGCGACTCACCCGGGACAGGGGCCCTCATGAACACTGAAGCTTTCTTT. Translated, it gives CASSDSPGTGALMNTEAFF.